The 32 T cell receptor beta chains listed next were all sequenced from one sample in a study of CD8 T cells in acute hepatitis C reinfection. Time point denoted: naive CD8 control sorted from an acute-time-point sample. Measured with immunoSEQ multiplex PCR; TCRdb has only the in-frame clones, and not every one. The sample contains tens of thousands of clones, approximately 83% of which appear only once. Sequencing was done on a sample of naive CD8+ T cells from PBMCs. These receptors were obtained from a woman aged 18-35 years who spontaneously cleared hepatitis C infection.

The chain recombines TRBV27 with TRBJ1-1; 7 bases are shared with TRBD1. CDR1 is MNHEY, CDR2 SMNVEV, per germline (reference sequence). The CDR3 has 10 amino acids. Losses at the gene ends were 8 bases for V and 7 bases for J; bases not matched to a gene: 1. CDR3 nucleotide sequence: TGTGCCAGCGGGGACAGTGAAGCTTTCTTT. Translating it yields CASGDSEAFF.

This chain joins TRBV7-3 and TRBJ1-1; D unclear. This CDR3 is 17 amino acids long. Trimming cost V 5 bases and J 0 bases, with 19 bases left between them. Germline V gene lookup returns CDR1 SGHTA and CDR2 FQGTGA. In nucleotides, the CDR3 is TGTGCCAGCAGCCCGTACTTAGCGACAACCATGAACACTGAAGCTTTCTTT. Its translation is CASSPYLATTMNTEAFF.

The chain recombines TRBV5-1 with TRBJ2-7; TRBD2 aligns across 12 bases. CDR1 is SGHRS and CDR2 is YFSETQ in the germline V gene. With V trimmed by 0 bases and J by 1 base, 11 bases remained unmatched. The CDR3 length is 19 residues. CDR3 sequence (DNA): TGCGCCAGCAGCTTGGAGACTAGCGGGAGTTCGCTTGGGTCCTACGAGCAGTACTTC. Its translation is CASSLETSGSSLGSYEQYF.

The chain uses TRBV7-3 and TRBJ2-7; D unclear. Germline CDR1 and CDR2: SGHTA and FQGTGA. The CDR3 extends over 13 amino acids. Trimming shortened V by 2 bases and J by 4 bases, and 9 bases separated the two germline ends. DNA for the CDR3: TGTGCCAGCAGCTTAGGAGTCGGGTACGAGCAGTACTTC. Translated, it gives CASSLGVGYEQYF.

The V call is TRBV19, the J call TRBJ1-5, with D hard to call. The germline V and J ends were trimmed by 1 base and 1 base, with 5 bases remaining between them. Germline V gene lookup returns CDR1 LNHDA and CDR2 SQIVND (reference sequence). There are 14 residues in the CDR3. The CDR3 DNA reads TGTGCCAGTAGTATAGGGTTAAGCAATCAGCCCCAGCATTTT. Translation: CASSIGLSNQPQHF. The whole variable domain, remainder taken from reference TRBV19 and TRBJ1-5, is DGGITQSPKYLFRKEGQNVTLSCEQNLNHDAMYWYRQDPGQGLRLIYYSQIVNDFQKGDIAEGYSVSREKKESFPLTVTSAQKNPTAFYLCASSIGLSNQPQHFGDGTRLSIL.

The count of this clone is one. The chain recombines TRBV11-1 with TRBJ2-3, with TRBD2 identical over 9 bases. The CDR3 runs to 15 residues. The germline gives CDR1 SGHAT, CDR2 FQDESV (reference sequence). Germline trimming cut 5 bases from V and 1 base from J; bases unmatched to any gene: 4. As DNA, the CDR3 is TGTGCCAGCAGCCCTCGACTAGCGGGCACAGATACGCAGTATTTT. Protein: CASSPRLAGTDTQYF. The full variable domain, rest sourced from reference TRBV11-1 and TRBJ2-3, is EAEVAQSPRYKITEKSQAVAFWCDPISGHATLYWYRQILGQGPELLVQFQDESVVDDSQLPKDRFSAERLKGVDSTLKIQPAELGDSAMYLCASSPRLAGTDTQYFGPGTRLTVL.

V gene TRBV4-1 combines with J gene TRBJ2-1; 8 positions agree with TRBD2. There are 17 residues in the CDR3. V dropped 1 base and J dropped 0; count of bases not matched to a gene: 5. The germline V gene has CDR1 MGHRA and CDR2 YSYEKL. The CDR3: CASSQVAGISSYNEQFF. The DNA of the CDR3 is TGCGCCAGCAGCCAAGTAGCGGGGATTAGCTCCTACAATGAGCAGTTCTTC.

The table lists this clone with a few counts. The V and J genes are TRBV18 and TRBJ2-7; TRBD1 agrees at 8 bases. The CDR3 runs to 14 residues. The germline V gene has CDR1 KGHSH and CDR2 LQKENI. V was clipped by 3 bases and J by 3 bases; unmatched bases: 4. The CDR3 spells CASSPPGQDYEQYF. CDR3 sequence (DNA): TGTGCCAGCTCACCGCCGGGACAGGACTACGAGCAGTACTTC.

This clone was found a few times. The chain combines TRBV19 with TRBJ1-1, with unresolved D. The ends were cut back, 4 bases at V and 8 bases at J, with 11 bases in the middle. The CDR3 contains 12 residues. In germline, CDR1 is LNHDA, CDR2 SQIVND (reference sequence). The DNA of the CDR3 is TGTGCCAGTAGTAGTATGAAGATCGAAGCTTTCTTT. It is translated as CASSSMKIEAFF.

This clone came up a few times. The chain combines TRBV2 with TRBJ2-1, with D tentatively TRBD2 (5 bases). This CDR3 is built from 14 residues. Trimming took off 11 bases at V and 4 bases at J, with 18 bases between the two ends. In germline, CDR1 is SNHLY, CDR2 FYNNEI. The CDR3 region is CAGPDDRDYNEQFF. In DNA form, the CDR3 reads TGTGCCGGACCAGACGACCGGGATTACAATGAGCAGTTCTTC.

The chain has TRBV4-1 and TRBJ1-5; no definite D call. Germline V gene sequence: CDR1 MGHRA, CDR2 YSYEKL. Deletions cut 4 bases from V and 5 bases from J, with 15 bases between. CDR3 length: 15 amino acids. The CDR3 bases are TGCGCCAGCAGCCTCACCTCCTATTTTGATCAGCCCCAGCATTTT. It specifies CASSLTSYFDQPQHF.

The chain is built from TRBV6-5 and TRBJ2-7, with D perhaps matching TRBD2 (5 bases). This CDR3 comprises 13 residues. Trimming removed 3 bases at V and 4 bases at J, with 10 bases between. Germline V CDR1 and CDR2: MNHEY, SVGAGI. The CDR3 is CASSYFGGYEQYF. Here the CDR3 DNA reads TGTGCCAGCAGTTATTTTGGCGGGTACGAGCAGTACTTC.

The count of this clone is one. The chain is built from TRBV5-4 and TRBJ1-1; 11 bases map to TRBD1. The CDR3 is 16 residues long. The junction had 8 bases not matched to a gene; V was cut back by 3 bases and J by 4 bases. Germline CDR1 and CDR2: SGHNT and YYREEE (reference sequence). The CDR3 is CASSSLLGQGVTEAFF. The CDR3 DNA is TGTGCCAGCAGCTCCTTATTGGGACAGGGGGTCACTGAAGCTTTCTTT. The variable domain in full, with the rest retrieved from reference TRBV5-4 and TRBJ1-1, is ETGVTQSPTHLIKTRGQQVTLRCSSQSGHNTVSWYQQALGQGPQFIFQYYREEENGRGNFPPRFSGLQFPNYSSELNVNALELDDSALYLCASSSLLGQGVTEAFFGQGTRLTVV.

The J gene is TRBJ1-6, the V gene TRBV6-1; 9 bases agree with TRBD1. Germline loops: CDR1 MNHNS, CDR2 SASEGT. This CDR3 spans 14 amino acids. J was trimmed by 7 bases and V by 4 bases; bases with no gene match: 2. CDR3 DNA: TGTGCCAGCAGTGGGACAGGGGACAATTCACCCCTCCACTTT. It translates to CASSGTGDNSPLHF.

The J gene is TRBJ1-2, the V gene TRBV11-2, with 7 bases identical to TRBD1. The CDR3 has 16 residues. Trimming cost V 2 bases and J 7 bases; bases outside gene matches: 13. Germline V lookup: CDR1 SGHAT, CDR2 FQNNGV. CDR3: CASSLITGEASLGYTF. DNA for the CDR3: TGTGCCAGCAGCTTAATTACAGGGGAGGCCTCACTTGGCTACACCTTC.

This sequence joins TRBV15 and TRBJ1-5; the match to TRBD1 covers 8 bases. J gave up 0 bases and V 7 bases, and 17 bases lay outside the gene matches. CDR1 is LNHNV, CDR2 YYDKDF, per germline (reference sequence). The CDR3 is 19 residues long. The CDR3 coding sequence is TGTGCCACCACACACTCCCTCTCGGGACAGGCAAGTAGCAATCAGCCCCAGCATTTT. Protein sequence: CATTHSLSGQASSNQPQHF.

The chain is built from TRBV27 and TRBJ2-2; D is unresolved. The germline V gene has CDR1 MNHEY and CDR2 SMNVEV (reference sequence). Trimming stripped 5 bases from V and 6 bases from J, with 13 bases between. The CDR3 is made up of 14 amino acids. CDR3 protein: CASSNLKVAGELFF. As DNA, the CDR3 is TGTGCCAGCAGTAACCTTAAGGTAGCCGGGGAGCTGTTTTTT.

This clone has just a few counts. V and J are TRBV4-1 and TRBJ1-2; D is ambiguous. CDR1 and CDR2 from the germline V gene are MGHRA and YSYEKL. V lost 0 bases to trimming and J lost 10 bases, with 6 bases between them. The CDR3 is 11 amino acids. CDR3 sequence reads: CASSQEGYYTF. For the CDR3, the DNA is TGCGCCAGCAGCCAAGAAGGTTACTACACCTTC.

This chain connects TRBV10-1 to TRBJ2-2, with TRBD1 as a possible D gene (5 bases). V shed 5 bases and J shed 6 bases, with 7 bases lying between them. Looked up from germline, CDR1 is WNHNN and CDR2 is SYGVQD (reference sequence). This CDR3 comprises 12 residues. Here the CDR3 reads CASSLGAGELFF. The DNA of the CDR3 is TGCGCCAGCAGTCTAGGGGCCGGGGAGCTGTTTTTT.

The chain links TRBV10-1 to TRBJ2-7; TRBD2 matches at 8 bases. J gave up 5 bases and V 2 bases, and 5 bases lay outside the gene matches. This CDR3 is built from 14 residues. Germline V gives CDR1 WNHNN, CDR2 SYGVQD (reference sequence). DNA of the CDR3: TGCGCCAGCAGTGAGGGACTAGCCACCCACGAGCAGTACTTC. Protein product: CASSEGLATHEQYF.

This clone came up once. The chain combines TRBV29-1 with TRBJ1-1; D ambiguous. Between the trimmed V and J ends, which lost 7 bases and 1 base, there was a span of 13 bases. The CDR3 extends over 13 amino acids. CDR1 SQVTM and CDR2 ANQGSEA come from the germline V gene. The CDR3: CSAGVVENTEAFF. Written as DNA, the CDR3 is TGCAGCGCAGGAGTGGTCGAGAACACTGAAGCTTTCTTT.

The chain couples TRBV9 to TRBJ2-1; 10 bases are a match to TRBD2. V shed 4 bases, J shed 2 bases, and the junction held 3 bases outside the gene matches. Looked up from germline, CDR1 is SGDLS and CDR2 is YYNGEE. There are 15 residues in the CDR3. Here the CDR3 DNA reads TGTGCCAGCAGCTGGACTAGCGGTACCTACAATGAGCAGTTCTTC. It translates to CASSWTSGTYNEQFF.

The chain is built from TRBV27 and TRBJ2-7; D assignment may be TRBD1 or TRBD2 (5 bases each). Germline V gene data show CDR1 as MNHEY and CDR2 as SMNVEV (reference sequence). V lost 2 bases to trimming and J lost 3 bases, with 11 bases between them. The CDR3 contains 14 residues. In DNA form, the CDR3 reads TGTGCCAGCAGTTTAACTGGGACCGTCTACGAGCAGTACTTC. Protein: CASSLTGTVYEQYF.

The chain couples TRBV13 to TRBJ1-1; tentative D call: TRBD1 (6 bases). Trimming pared 2 bases from V and 0 bases from J, leaving 13 bases between. Germline V lookup: CDR1 PRHDT, CDR2 FYEKMQ (reference sequence). This CDR3 spans 16 amino acids. The CDR3, as DNA: TGTGCCAGCAGCTTACCGGGGGGCGAGGTGAACACTGAAGCTTTCTTT. It specifies CASSLPGGEVNTEAFF.

Only one count was recorded for this clone. The V call is TRBV6-5, the J call TRBJ2-2; 8 bases line up with TRBD2. The germline CDR1 and CDR2 sequences are MNHEY and SVGAGI. V shed 6 bases and J 6 bases; nucleotides not matched to a gene: 9. CDR3 length: 15 residues. The CDR3 is CASSPRLASAGELFF. In nucleotides, the CDR3 is TGTGCCAGCAGCCCCCGACTAGCGTCGGCCGGGGAGCTGTTTTTT.

By proportion, this clone is medium-sized. The J gene is TRBJ2-3, the V gene TRBV7-2; D is ambiguous. V lost 8 bases, J lost 8 bases, and 11 bases lay in between. This CDR3 region has 11 residues. Germline loops: CDR1 SGHTA, CDR2 FQGNSA. CDR3 protein: CASGILGTQYF. CDR3 DNA: TGTGCCAGCGGGATACTGGGTACGCAGTATTTT.

This chain uses TRBV18 with TRBJ1-1; 10 bases agree with TRBD1. The CDR3 runs 19 residues. Trimming cost V 1 base and J 0 bases; bases outside gene matches: 11. From germline, CDR1 is KGHSH and CDR2 LQKENI. CDR3 in DNA: TGTGCCAGCTCACCACGCGACAGGGGGCCGCTATTGATGAACACTGAAGCTTTCTTT. As protein: CASSPRDRGPLLMNTEAFF.

The CDR3 reads CASSYPSDTGYTF. CDR3 DNA sequence: TGTGCCAGCAGTTACCCGAGTGATACGGGCTACACCTTC. This sequence joins TRBV6-5 and TRBJ1-2; D call uncertain. The ends were cut back, 2 bases at V and 8 bases at J, with 12 bases in the middle. The CDR3 extends over 13 amino acids. CDR1 and CDR2 (germline): MNHEY, SVGAGI.

The rearrangement uses TRBV9 and TRBJ1-2, with D unclear. This CDR3 spans 15 amino acids. The V gene lost 3 bases and the J gene lost 6 bases, with 18 bases spanning the gap. CDR1 is SGDLS, CDR2 YYNGEE, per germline. CDR3 loop: CASSAYGLGGNGYTF. The DNA for the CDR3 is TGTGCCAGCAGCGCCTACGGTTTGGGCGGTAATGGCTACACCTTC.

The chain uses TRBV14 and TRBJ2-7, with 7 bases matching TRBD1. Germline-derived CDR1 and CDR2 are SGHDN and FVKESK. CDR3 length: 15 amino acids. The junction had 8 bases not matched to a gene; V was cut back by 0 bases and J by 6 bases. The CDR3 spells CASSQDLWAGGEQYF. CDR3 bases: TGTGCCAGCAGCCAAGATTTGTGGGCAGGGGGCGAGCAGTACTTC.

This clone was detected only once. The chain combines TRBV7-9 with TRBJ2-7; 11 nucleotides line up with TRBD1. Germline lookup yields CDR1 SEHNR and CDR2 FQNEAQ (reference sequence). This CDR3 region has 14 residues. J was trimmed by 6 bases and V by 3 bases; bases with no gene match: 4. This chain's CDR3 is CASSFRDRGTEQYF. For the CDR3, the DNA is TGTGCCAGCAGCTTCCGGGACAGGGGGACCGAGCAGTACTTC.

J is TRBJ2-7 and V is TRBV7-9, with 7 bases fitting TRBD2. Per germline, CDR1 SEHNR and CDR2 FQNEAQ (reference sequence). J was trimmed by 4 bases and V by 1 base; bases with no gene match: 10. This CDR3 spans 16 amino acids. The DNA of the CDR3 is TGTGCCAGCAGCTTAGTTGTGAGCGGGGCGCCGTACGAGCAGTACTTC. It yields the protein CASSLVVSGAPYEQYF.